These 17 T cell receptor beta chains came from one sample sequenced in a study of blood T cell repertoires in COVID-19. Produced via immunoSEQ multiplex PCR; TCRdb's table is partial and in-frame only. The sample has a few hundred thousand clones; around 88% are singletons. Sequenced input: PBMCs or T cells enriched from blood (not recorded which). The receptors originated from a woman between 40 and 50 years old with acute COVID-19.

DNA of the CDR3: TGTGCCAGCAGCCCCGGGAGGGGCTTCCCCTATGGCTACACCTTC. This encodes CASSPGRGFPYGYTF. The rearrangement uses TRBV3-1 (or the pseudogene TRBV3-2) and TRBJ1-2, with D maybe TRBD1 (5 bases). With 4 bases removed from V and 4 bases from J, the gap between germline ends came to 16 bases. This CDR3 contains 15 residues. Germline lookup yields CDR1 LGHDT and CDR2 YNNKEL (reference sequence).

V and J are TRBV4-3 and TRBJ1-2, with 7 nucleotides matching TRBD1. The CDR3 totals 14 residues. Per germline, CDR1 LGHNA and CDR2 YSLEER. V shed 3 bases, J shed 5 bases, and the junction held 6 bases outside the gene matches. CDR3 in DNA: TGCGCCAGCAGCCACCGGGACAGAGGGTATGGCTACACCTTC. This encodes CASSHRDRGYGYTF.

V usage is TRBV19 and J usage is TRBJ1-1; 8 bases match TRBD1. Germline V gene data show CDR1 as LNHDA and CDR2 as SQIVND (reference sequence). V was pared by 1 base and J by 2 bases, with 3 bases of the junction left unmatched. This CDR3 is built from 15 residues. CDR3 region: CASSIAPGGNTEAFF. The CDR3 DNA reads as TGTGCCAGTAGTATAGCTCCAGGGGGCAACACTGAAGCTTTCTTT.

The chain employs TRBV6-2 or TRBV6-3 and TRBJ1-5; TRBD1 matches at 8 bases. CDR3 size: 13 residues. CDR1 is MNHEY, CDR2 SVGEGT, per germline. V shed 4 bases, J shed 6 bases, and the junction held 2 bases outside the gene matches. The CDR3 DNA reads TGTGCCAGCAGTTCAGGGGGCGGTCAGCCCCAGCATTTT. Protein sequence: CASSSGGGQPQHF.

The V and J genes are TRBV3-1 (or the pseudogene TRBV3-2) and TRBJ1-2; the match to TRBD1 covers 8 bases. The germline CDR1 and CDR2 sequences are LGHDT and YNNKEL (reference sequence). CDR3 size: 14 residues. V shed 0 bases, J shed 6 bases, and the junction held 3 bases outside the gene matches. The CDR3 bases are TGTGCCAGCAGCCAAGATTGGGACAGGAATGGCTACACCTTC. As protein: CASSQDWDRNGYTF.

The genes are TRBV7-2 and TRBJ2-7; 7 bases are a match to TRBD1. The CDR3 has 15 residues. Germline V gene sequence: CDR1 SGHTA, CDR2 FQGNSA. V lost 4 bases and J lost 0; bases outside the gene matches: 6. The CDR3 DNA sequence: TGTGCCAGCAGCTGGACAGGATCGAGCTCCTACGAGCAGTACGTC. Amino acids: CASSWTGSSSYEQYV.

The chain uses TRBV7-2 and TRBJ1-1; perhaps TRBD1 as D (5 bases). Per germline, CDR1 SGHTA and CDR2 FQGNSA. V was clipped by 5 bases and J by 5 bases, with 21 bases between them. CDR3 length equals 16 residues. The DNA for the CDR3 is TGTGCCAGCAGCCCCCGCCAAGTCCCTCGGGGGACTGAAGCTTTCTTT. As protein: CASSPRQVPRGTEAFF.

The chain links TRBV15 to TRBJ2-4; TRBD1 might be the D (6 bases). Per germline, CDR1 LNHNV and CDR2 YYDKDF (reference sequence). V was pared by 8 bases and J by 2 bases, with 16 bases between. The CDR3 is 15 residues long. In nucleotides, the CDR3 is TGTGCCACCGCAGATAGACAGGATTCCAAAAACATTCAGTACTTC. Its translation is CATADRQDSKNIQYF. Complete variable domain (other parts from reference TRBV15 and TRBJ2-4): DAMVIQNPRYQVTQFGKPVTLSCSQTLNHNVMYWYQQKSSQAPKLLFHYYDKDFNNEADTPDNFQSRRPNTSFCFLDIRSPGLGDTAMYLCATADRQDSKNIQYFGAGTRLSVL.

Written as DNA, the CDR3 is TGTGCCAGCAGCTCCCGACAGGGCTATGGCTACACCTTC. Amino acid sequence: CASSSRQGYGYTF. The chain is built from TRBV7-2 and TRBJ1-2; TRBD1 aligns across 7 bases. Trimming cost V 4 bases and J 4 bases; bases outside gene matches: 3. The CDR3 runs to 13 residues. Per germline, CDR1 SGHTA and CDR2 FQGNSA.

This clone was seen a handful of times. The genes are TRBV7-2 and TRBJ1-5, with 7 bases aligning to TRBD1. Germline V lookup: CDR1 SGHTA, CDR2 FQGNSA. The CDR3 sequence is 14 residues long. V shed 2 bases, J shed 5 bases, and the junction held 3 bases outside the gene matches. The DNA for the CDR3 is TGTGCCAGCAGCTTAAGGCAGGGGGATCAGCCCCAGCATTTT. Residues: CASSLRQGDQPQHF. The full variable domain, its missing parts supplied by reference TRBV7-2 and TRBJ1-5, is GAGVSQSPSNKVTEKGKDVELRCDPISGHTALYWYRQSLGQGLEFLIYFQGNSAPDKSGLPSDRFSAERTGGSVSTLTIQRTQQEDSAVYLCASSLRQGDQPQHFGDGTRLSIL.

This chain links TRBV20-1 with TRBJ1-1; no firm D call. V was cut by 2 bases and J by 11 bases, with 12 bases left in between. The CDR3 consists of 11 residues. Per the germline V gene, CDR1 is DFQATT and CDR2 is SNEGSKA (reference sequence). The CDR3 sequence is CSARRETGAFF. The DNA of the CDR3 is TGCAGTGCTAGACGGGAGACGGGGGCTTTCTTT.

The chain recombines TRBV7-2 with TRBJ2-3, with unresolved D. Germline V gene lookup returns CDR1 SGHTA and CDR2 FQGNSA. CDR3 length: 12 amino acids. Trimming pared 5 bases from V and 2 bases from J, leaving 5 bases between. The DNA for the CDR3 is TGTGCCAGCAGCACAAACACAGATACGCAGTATTTT. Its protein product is CASSTNTDTQYF.

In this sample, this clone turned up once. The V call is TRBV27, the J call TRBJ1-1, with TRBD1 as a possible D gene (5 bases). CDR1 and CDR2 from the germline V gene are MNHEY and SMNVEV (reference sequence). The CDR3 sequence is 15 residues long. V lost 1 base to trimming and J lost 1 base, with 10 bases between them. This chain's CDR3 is CASSLLGQGNTEAFF. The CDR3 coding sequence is TGTGCCAGCAGTTTATTGGGCCAGGGGAACACTGAAGCTTTCTTT.

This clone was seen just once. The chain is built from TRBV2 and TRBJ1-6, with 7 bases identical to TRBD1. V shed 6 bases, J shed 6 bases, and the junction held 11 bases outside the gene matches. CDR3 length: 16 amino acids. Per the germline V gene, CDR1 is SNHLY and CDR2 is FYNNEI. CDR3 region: CASSQSGQAPNSPLHF. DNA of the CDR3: TGTGCCAGCAGCCAAAGCGGACAGGCCCCTAATTCACCCCTCCACTTT.

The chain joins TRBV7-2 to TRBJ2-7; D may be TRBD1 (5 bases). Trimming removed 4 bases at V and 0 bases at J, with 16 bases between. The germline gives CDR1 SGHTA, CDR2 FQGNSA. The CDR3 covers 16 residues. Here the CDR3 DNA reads TGTGCCAGCAGCTCACGGCTGGGGCCTCTCTCCTACGAGCAGTACTTC. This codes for CASSSRLGPLSYEQYF.

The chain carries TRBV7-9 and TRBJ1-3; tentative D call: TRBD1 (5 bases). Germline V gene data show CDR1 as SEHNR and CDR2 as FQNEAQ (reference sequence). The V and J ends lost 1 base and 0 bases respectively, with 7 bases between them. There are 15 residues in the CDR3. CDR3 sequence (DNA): TGTGCCAGCAGCTTAGTAGACAGCTCTGGAAACACCATATATTTT. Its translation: CASSLVDSSGNTIYF.

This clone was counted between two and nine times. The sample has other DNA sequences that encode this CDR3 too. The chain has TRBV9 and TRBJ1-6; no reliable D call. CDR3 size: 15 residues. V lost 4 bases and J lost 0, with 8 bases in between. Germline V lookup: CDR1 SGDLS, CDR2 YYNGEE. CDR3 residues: CASSPPGSYNSPLHF. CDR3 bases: TGTGCCAGCAGCCCGCCGGGCTCCTATAATTCACCCCTCCACTTT.